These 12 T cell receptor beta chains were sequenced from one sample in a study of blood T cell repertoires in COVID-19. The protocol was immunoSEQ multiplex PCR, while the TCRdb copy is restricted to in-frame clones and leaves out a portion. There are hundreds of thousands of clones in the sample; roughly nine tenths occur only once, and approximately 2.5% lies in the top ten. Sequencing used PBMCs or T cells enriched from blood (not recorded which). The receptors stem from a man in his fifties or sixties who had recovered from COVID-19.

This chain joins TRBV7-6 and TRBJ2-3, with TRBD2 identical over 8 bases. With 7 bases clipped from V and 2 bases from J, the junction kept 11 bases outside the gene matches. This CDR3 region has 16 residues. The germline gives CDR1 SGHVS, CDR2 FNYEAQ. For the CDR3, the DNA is TGTGCCAGCACCAAGGAGGCGGGGGGTAACACAGATACGCAGTATTTT. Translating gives CASTKEAGGNTDTQYF.

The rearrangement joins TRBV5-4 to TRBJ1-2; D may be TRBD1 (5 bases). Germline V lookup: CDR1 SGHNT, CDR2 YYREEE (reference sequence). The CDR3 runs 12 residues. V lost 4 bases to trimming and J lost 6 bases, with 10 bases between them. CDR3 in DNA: TGTGCCAGCAGCAGGGACTTAAATGGCTACACCTTC. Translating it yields CASSRDLNGYTF.

Written as DNA, the CDR3 is TGTGCCACCAGTGATCGACCCGGGACAGCGAACACCGGGGAGCTGTTTTTT. This translates into CATSDRPGTANTGELFF. The chain recombines TRBV24-1 with TRBJ2-2, with 7 bases lining up with TRBD1. This CDR3 is 17 amino acids long. J lost 0 bases, V lost 3 bases, and 6 bases had no gene match. Germline-derived CDR1 and CDR2 are KGHDR and SFDVKD.

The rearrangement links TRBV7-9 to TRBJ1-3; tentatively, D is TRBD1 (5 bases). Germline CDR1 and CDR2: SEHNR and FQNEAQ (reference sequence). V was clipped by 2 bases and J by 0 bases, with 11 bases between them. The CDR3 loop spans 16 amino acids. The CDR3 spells CASSLYVGHSGNTIYF. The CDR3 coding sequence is TGTGCCAGCAGCTTATACGTCGGACACTCTGGAAACACCATATATTTT.

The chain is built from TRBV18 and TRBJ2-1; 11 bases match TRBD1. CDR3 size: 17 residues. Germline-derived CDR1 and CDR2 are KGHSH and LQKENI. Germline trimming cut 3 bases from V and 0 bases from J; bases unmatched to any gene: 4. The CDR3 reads CASSPGTGGISYNEQFF. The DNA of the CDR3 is TGTGCCAGCTCACCCGGGACAGGGGGAATCTCCTACAATGAGCAGTTCTTC. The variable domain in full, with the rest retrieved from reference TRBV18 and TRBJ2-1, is NAGVMQNPRHLVRRRGQEARLRCSPMKGHSHVYWYRQLPEEGLKFMVYLQKENIIDESGMPKERFSAEFPKEGPSILRIQQVVRGDSAAYFCASSPGTGGISYNEQFFGPGTRLTVL.

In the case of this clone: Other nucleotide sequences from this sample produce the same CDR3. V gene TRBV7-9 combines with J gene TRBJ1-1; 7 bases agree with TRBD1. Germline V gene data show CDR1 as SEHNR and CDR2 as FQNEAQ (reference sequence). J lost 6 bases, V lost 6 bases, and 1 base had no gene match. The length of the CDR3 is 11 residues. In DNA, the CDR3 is TGTGCCAGCAGTCAGGGGGCTGAAGCTTTCTTT. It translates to CASSQGAEAFF.

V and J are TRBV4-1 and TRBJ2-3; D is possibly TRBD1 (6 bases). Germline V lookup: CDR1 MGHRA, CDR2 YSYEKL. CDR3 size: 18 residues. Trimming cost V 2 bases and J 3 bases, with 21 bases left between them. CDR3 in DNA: TGCGCCAGCAGCCAACCAAGCGCGGCAAGGGGGTGGACAGATACGCAGTATTTT. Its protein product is CASSQPSAARGWTDTQYF.

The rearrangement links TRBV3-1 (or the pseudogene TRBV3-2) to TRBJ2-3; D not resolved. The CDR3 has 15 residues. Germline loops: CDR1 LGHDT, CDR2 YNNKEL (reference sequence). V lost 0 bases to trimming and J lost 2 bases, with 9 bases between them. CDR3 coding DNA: TGTGCCAGCAGCCAAGATATACATGACACAGATACGCAGTATTTT. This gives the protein CASSQDIHDTDTQYF.

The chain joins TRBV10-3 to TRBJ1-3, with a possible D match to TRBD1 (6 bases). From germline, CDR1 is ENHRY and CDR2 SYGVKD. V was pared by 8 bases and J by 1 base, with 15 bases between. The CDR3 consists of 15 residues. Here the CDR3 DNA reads TGTGCCATCGGGGAAGACAGGATTTCTGGAAACACCATATATTTT. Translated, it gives CAIGEDRISGNTIYF.

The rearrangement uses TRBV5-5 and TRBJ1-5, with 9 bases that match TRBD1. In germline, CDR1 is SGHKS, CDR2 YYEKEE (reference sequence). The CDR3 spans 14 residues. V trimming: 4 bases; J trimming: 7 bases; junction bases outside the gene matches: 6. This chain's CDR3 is CASSATGGYQPQHF. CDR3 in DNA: TGTGCCAGCAGCGCTACAGGGGGCTACCAGCCCCAGCATTTT.

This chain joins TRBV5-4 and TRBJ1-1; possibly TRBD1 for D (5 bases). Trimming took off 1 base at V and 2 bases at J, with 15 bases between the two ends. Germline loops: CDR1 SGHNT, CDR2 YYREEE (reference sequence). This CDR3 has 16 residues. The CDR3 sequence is CASSLSGGGRNTEAFF. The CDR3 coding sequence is TGTGCCAGCAGCTTGTCCGGGGGAGGGAGAAACACTGAAGCTTTCTTT. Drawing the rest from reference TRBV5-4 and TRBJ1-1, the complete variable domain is ETGVTQSPTHLIKTRGQQVTLRCSSQSGHNTVSWYQQALGQGPQFIFQYYREEENGRGNFPPRFSGLQFPNYSSELNVNALELDDSALYLCASSLSGGGRNTEAFFGQGTRLTVV.

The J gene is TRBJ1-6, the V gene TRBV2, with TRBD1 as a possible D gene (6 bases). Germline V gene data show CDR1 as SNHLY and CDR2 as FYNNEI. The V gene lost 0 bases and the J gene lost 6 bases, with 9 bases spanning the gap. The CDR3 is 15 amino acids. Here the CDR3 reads CASSEAGTSNSPLHF. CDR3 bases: TGTGCCAGCAGTGAAGCGGGGACATCTAATTCACCCCTCCACTTT.